This is a list of T cell receptor beta chains from one sample in a study of shared clonotypes between healthy human individuals. TCRdb keeps only in-frame clones here, not all; method: immunoSEQ multiplex PCR. The sample includes about 1.5 million clones, 96% seen only once; the top ten take roughly 1.2%. The sequenced material came from naive CD4+ T cells sorted from blood. These receptor sequences come from a man aged 25-45 years in good health. Each CDR3 is given with its conserved first and last residue. The order of the fields is V gene, D gene, J gene, clone size, CDR3 protein, CDR3 DNA. A D gene is named only where the DNA matches it firmly. Only some rows state a clone size, as once, few, many or a class for expanded clones.

TRBV18	-	TRBJ2-2	-	CASSPMTVLNTGELFF	TGTGCCAGCTCACCAATGACAGTATTGAACACCGGGGAGCTGTTTTTT
TRBV5-6	TRBD1	TRBJ2-5	-	CASSTDRGRWETQYF	TGTGCCAGCAGCACGGACAGGGGGCGGTGGGAGACCCAGTACTTC
TRBV19	-	TRBJ1-2	-	CASSENNRVEGYTF	TGTGCCAGTAGCGAGAATAACAGGGTCGAGGGCTACACCTTC
TRBV25-1	TRBD2	TRBJ2-1	-	CASRGLAGVGYNEQFF	TGTGCCAGCAGAGGACTAGCGGGAGTAGGGTACAATGAGCAGTTCTTC
TRBV2	TRBD1	TRBJ1-2	-	CASSEGWIRGRTQYGYTF	TGTGCCAGCAGCGAGGGATGGATCAGGGGGCGAACTCAGTATGGCTACACCTTC
TRBV19	-	TRBJ1-1	-	CASSSNFRRTEAFF	TGTGCCAGTAGTTCCAACTTCCGACGGACTGAAGCTTTCTTT
TRBV27	-	TRBJ1-1	-	CASCLLGNTEAFF	TGTGCCAGTTGCCTTCTGGGGAACACTGAAGCTTTCTTT
TRBV7-9	-	TRBJ1-1	once	CASSLARENTEAFF	TGTGCCAGCAGCCTGGCCAGGGAGAACACTGAAGCTTTCTTT
TRBV9	-	TRBJ1-2	-	CASSVAAGPYGYTF	TGTGCCAGCAGCGTAGCGGCAGGCCCCTATGGCTACACCTTC
TRBV5-6	TRBD2	TRBJ2-3	-	CASSRGLAGVTDTQYF	TGTGCCAGCAGCAGGGGACTAGCGGGAGTGACAGATACGCAGTATTTT
TRBV5-1	-	TRBJ2-2	once	CASSLGISTGELFF	TGCGCCAGCAGCTTAGGGATTTCCACCGGGGAGCTGTTTTTT
TRBV6-5	-	TRBJ1-3	-	CASSYVLGGAGNTIYF	TGTGCCAGCAGTTACGTCTTAGGGGGGGCTGGAAACACCATATATTTT
TRBV10-3	TRBD2	TRBJ2-3	-	CAISESLLAGTSTDTQYF	TGTGCCATCAGTGAGTCGCTTCTAGCGGGGACTAGCACAGATACGCAGTATTTT
TRBV29-1	TRBD2	TRBJ2-1	-	CSVEEGGTGTSGIYEQFF	TGCAGCGTTGAAGAAGGTGGAACCGGGACTAGCGGGATCTATGAGCAGTTCTTC
TRBV4-3	TRBD1	TRBJ2-2	once	CASSPDQGVHTGELFF	TGCGCCAGCAGCCCTGACCAGGGGGTACACACCGGGGAGCTGTTTTTT
TRBV5-1	TRBD1	TRBJ2-3	-	CASSPQGQGTDTQYF	TGCGCCAGCAGCCCACAGGGGCAGGGCACAGATACGCAGTATTTT
TRBV30	-	TRBJ1-4	few	CAWSLGRQEKLFF	TGTGCCTGGAGTCTGGGGAGGCAGGAGAAACTGTTTTTT
TRBV4-3	TRBD2	TRBJ2-1	-	CASSQWGGTSSSNEQFF	TGCGCCAGCAGCCAATGGGGGGGGACTAGCTCGAGCAATGAGCAGTTCTTC
TRBV15	-	TRBJ2-1	-	CATSRGGPSYNEQFF	TGTGCCACCAGCAGAGGGGGCCCCTCCTACAATGAGCAGTTCTTC